Given below is one TCR beta chain in context. The sample comes from a study of shared clonotypes between healthy human individuals. CD8 cells classed as naive were CD45RO-negative and positively selected for CCR7, excluding terminally differentiated effector memory CD45RA+ cells. J gave up 7 bases and V 2 bases, and 3 bases lay outside the gene matches. The CDR3 is made up of 15 amino acids. Germline CDR1 is SGHNT and CDR2 is YYREEE (reference sequence). Assay execution proceeded at the deep level. Genomic DNA from each subset was divided evenly over several immunoSEQ plates. Some 32,000 T cell genomes, or about 200 ng DNA, went into the sorted-subset replicate PCRs. In the source study's methods: ImmunoSEQ junction-only sequences lacked quality scores, so their filtering differed. This table comes from immunoSEQ multiplex PCR, and its TCRdb copy is limited to in-frame clones, with some not included. D and trimming come from the DNA, and the V and J calls and clone size come from that table. The sample has under 850,000 clones; nearly 95% are singletons.

The chain has TRBV5-4 and TRBJ2-1; TRBD2 matches 13 bases. The clonotype originates from a man younger than 40 in good health. The material sequenced was naive CD8+ T cells sorted from blood. The CDR3 DNA reads as TGTGCCAGCAGCTTACTAGCGGGAGGGTTGAATGAGCAGTTCTTC. Protein product: CASSLLAGGLNEQFF.